The T cell receptor beta chain described here comes from a study of T cells in Graves' hyperthyroidism and ophthalmopathy. Points from the study as a whole: Before onset, by a median of approximately 5.9 months, the model predicted ophthalmopathy.

This clonotype was counted ten times or more. The target antigen is unknown. Germline V gene lookup returns CDR1 GTSNPN and CDR2 SVGIG (reference sequence). The CDR3 consists of 14 residues. J lost 11 bases, V lost 7 bases, and 13 bases had no gene match. Amplification of TCR beta CDR3 regions was performed using RNA transcripts as template. HTBI primers were the set used in a first-round RT-PCR of the TCR CDR3. TCRdb re-derived calls from the multiplex PCR reads in MiXCR, one entry per CDR3 protein. There are 400,000 or so distinct CDR3 sequences in the sample; around 13% occur only once, and around 19% lies in the top ten.

Sequenced input: blood. The chain is built from TRBV30 and TRBJ1-6, with 8 bases aligning to TRBD1. The sequence derives from a woman in her twenties or thirties with Graves' ophthalmopathy. The CDR3 loop is CAYQKDGQGAPLHF. The CDR3 region has the DNA TGTGCCTACCAGAAAGACGGACAGGGTGCACCCCTCCACTTT.